These 3 T cell receptor beta chains were all obtained from the same sample, sequenced in a study of blood T cell repertoires in COVID-19. The repertoire was sequenced with immunoSEQ multiplex PCR; TCRdb's copy has only in-frame clones and lacks some. The sample yields tens of thousands of clones, approximately 89% seen once. Material: peripheral blood. The source is an older man with acute or convalescent COVID-19.

The CDR3 nucleotides are TGTGCCAGCAGCTTGTTTGTTGGGGGACAGGGCGGTTATGGCTACACCTTC. Translation gives CASSLFVGGQGGYGYTF. The rearrangement uses TRBV5-4 and TRBJ1-2, with 9 bases identical to TRBD1. The germline V gene has CDR1 SGHNT and CDR2 YYREEE (reference sequence). With V trimmed by 1 base and J by 5 bases, 12 bases remained unmatched. The CDR3 totals 17 residues. The full variable domain, in which reference TRBV5-4 and TRBJ1-2 provide the parts outside the CDR3, is ETGVTQSPTHLIKTRGQQVTLRCSSQSGHNTVSWYQQALGQGPQFIFQYYREEENGRGNFPPRFSGLQFPNYSSELNVNALELDDSALYLCASSLFVGGQGGYGYTFGSGTRLTVV.

The chain combines TRBV6-2 or TRBV6-3 with TRBJ2-6, with TRBD1 identical over 9 bases. CDR1 is MNHEY, CDR2 SVGEGT, per germline. The V and J ends lost 5 bases and 2 bases, in that order; junction bases with no gene match: 7. The CDR3 loop spans 17 amino acids. This chain's CDR3 is CASSPDRGIPGANVLTF. The CDR3 region has the DNA TGTGCCAGCAGTCCGGACAGGGGAATCCCTGGGGCCAACGTCCTGACTTTC.

V and J are TRBV5-1 and TRBJ1-6, with 10 bases aligning to TRBD1. Unmatched junction bases numbered 8, after V lost 4 bases and J lost 10 bases. Germline V gene lookup returns CDR1 SGHRS and CDR2 YFSETQ. The CDR3 consists of 15 residues. The CDR3 loop is CASSAGQGNGSPLHF. Written as DNA, the CDR3 is TGCGCCAGCAGCGCGGGACAGGGGAATGGATCACCCCTCCACTTT.